Listed below are T cell receptor beta chains from one sample, sequenced in a study of blood T cell repertoires in COVID-19. TCRdb's table, derived via immunoSEQ multiplex PCR, lists solely in-frame clones and lacks some. The repertoire holds about 230,000 clones, with roughly 80% as singletons. The sample comprised peripheral blood. The receptors derive from a man aged 45 to 65 with active or convalescent COVID-19. The conserved cysteine and the conserved F or W are not part of the CDR3 here. D genes are given only for firm matches.

TRBV21-1	TRBJ2-3	.	ASSKEFGERGGADTQY
TRBV30	TRBJ1-2	.	AWSAGYGYT
TRBV11-1	TRBJ2-5	.	ASSLGLQETQY
TRBV15	TRBJ1-5	.	ATSRVVPRGDQPQH
TRBV6-4	TRBJ2-3	TRBD2	ASPTSLRGKAHTQY
TRBV5-6	TRBJ2-7	.	ASSHTHQGGRQAYEQY
TRBV5-4	TRBJ2-7	TRBD2	ASSSPLSGGAIEQY
TRBV28	TRBJ1-2	.	ASSLSRLGAGVGYGYT
TRBV28	TRBJ1-5	.	ASSSPWGGASNQPQH
TRBV7-7	TRBJ1-4	.	ASSKGLSGGDEKLF
TRBV24-1	TRBJ1-3	.	ATSDGAGNTIY
TRBV30	TRBJ1-4	.	AWSRGALNEKLF
TRBV7-2	TRBJ1-5	.	ASSLGGQPQH
TRBV4-2	TRBJ2-3	TRBD1	ASSQGGGQGTDTQY
TRBV5-1	TRBJ1-1	.	ASSPTGTREAF
TRBV6-4	TRBJ1-6	.	ASSPAGTFLSPLH
TRBV9	TRBJ2-3	TRBD2	ASSAPLAGGRGTDTQY
TRBV28	TRBJ1-4	TRBD1	ASSLATGVGEKLF
TRBV4-1	TRBJ1-2	TRBD1	ASSQAATGSDYGYT
TRBV20-1	TRBJ2-5	TRBD2	SASPLAGGPETQY
TRBV7-9	TRBJ2-5	TRBD1	ASSLERGRVGETQY
TRBV30	TRBJ2-2	.	ARARGGDTGELF
TRBV6-5	TRBJ2-5	TRBD2	ASSRSSGQETQY
TRBV6-4	TRBJ2-7	.	APTRDWKYEQY
TRBV6-6	TRBJ1-5	.	ASSYSTENNQPQH
TRBV19	TRBJ2-1	TRBD2	ASSIVPTSGGVF
TRBV6-5	TRBJ1-3	.	ASSYSEPGNTIY
TRBV21-1	TRBJ2-1	.	ASSPEDRFNEQF
TRBV9	TRBJ2-2	.	ASSVDSFTGELF
TRBV6-5	TRBJ2-5	TRBD1	ASSSLQGRETQY
TRBV20-1	TRBJ2-1	.	SASQGNNEQF
TRBV9	TRBJ2-3	TRBD2	ASSPHAGGYDTQY
TRBV13	TRBJ2-1	.	ASRRGAYNEQF
TRBV19	TRBJ1-5	TRBD1	ASSIVRWGQGVLSNQPQH
TRBV19	TRBJ2-7	.	AVQADSSYEQY
TRBV7-8	TRBJ2-2	TRBD1	ASSLAGGHTGELF
TRBV12-3/TRBV12-4	TRBJ1-1	.	ASIRTYNTEAF
TRBV3-1/TRBV3-2	TRBJ1-2	.	ASSQGRVAGYT
TRBV7-9	TRBJ2-1	.	ASSLGSGSSYNEQF
TRBV6-2/TRBV6-3	TRBJ2-7	.	ASSYDDRLPYEQY
TRBV3-1/TRBV3-2	TRBJ2-1	TRBD2	ASSQGVLAGPYNEQF
TRBV19	TRBJ2-3	TRBD2	ASSFGLAGALWGGTDTQY
TRBV6-1	TRBJ1-5	.	ASSEAPGGQPQH
TRBV7-3	TRBJ2-2	.	ASSSQGGVETGELF
TRBV5-1	TRBJ1-4	TRBD1	ASSPNRGINEKLF
TRBV7-3	TRBJ2-3	.	ASSLGPGYTDTQY
TRBV6-2/TRBV6-3	TRBJ2-4	TRBD2	ASSYSVSTSGWSLAKNIQY
TRBV19	TRBJ2-2	TRBD1	ASNGRTGNTGELF
TRBV30	TRBJ2-4	.	AWSGTVAKNIQY